This T cell receptor (beta chain) comes out of a study of cytomegalovirus exposure and HLA in healthy donors. The wider study: The approximately 660 first-cohort repertoires shared a platform with the 130 or so validation repertoires, as reported in a later analysis. The study, taken as a whole, reports: The classifier reportedly diagnosed cytomegalovirus status with high specificity and sensitivity. The authors enumerated 180 or so TCR beta chains as linked to cytomegalovirus. Under in vitro conditions, a few CMV-associated chains were confirmed as specific for CMV antigens.

On this clone: The antigen is undetermined.

Generated by immunoSEQ multiplex PCR, the TCRdb table keeps only in-frame clones and is missing some. The table shows roughly 100,000 clones, with around 85% occurring only once. V trimming: 1 base; J trimming: 6 bases; junction bases outside the gene matches: 7. Germline CDR1 is SGHDT and CDR2 is YYEEEE. This CDR3 spans 15 amino acids. Sequenced: PBMCs. The J gene is TRBJ2-3, the V gene TRBV5-6, with TRBD2 matching 8 bases. The receptor was isolated from a man aged 18 to 30 in good health and CMV-seropositive. CDR3 region: CASSLIGLALDTQYF. The CDR3, as DNA: TGTGCCAGCAGCTTGATAGGACTAGCCTTGGATACGCAGTATTTT. The complete variable domain, with remaining parts taken from reference TRBV5-6 and TRBJ2-3, reads DAGVTQSPTHLIKTRGQQVTLRCSPKSGHDTVSWYQQALGQGPQFIFQYYEEEERQRGNFPDRFSGHQFPNYSSELNVNALLLGDSALYLCASSLIGLALDTQYFGPGTRLTVL.